This T cell receptor (beta chain) appears in the sequencing data of a study of shared clonotypes between healthy human individuals. Overall study results and limits: Across subsets, estimated richness was generally greater for naive than for memory populations.

The germline gives CDR1 SEHNR, CDR2 FQNEAQ (reference sequence). J lost 5 bases, V lost 3 bases, and 3 bases had no gene match. The CDR3 runs 13 residues. Comment on this clone: Its antigen is currently unknown.

TCRdb keeps only in-frame clones here, not all; method: immunoSEQ multiplex PCR. Of some 2,000,000 clones in the sample, around 96% were seen once. Terminally differentiated effector memory CD45RA+ cells were excluded from the naive CD8 cells, which were CD45RO-negative and positively selected for CCR7. Material: naive CD8+ T cells sorted from blood. The chain carries TRBV7-9 and TRBJ2-7; 8 nucleotides agree with TRBD1. The clonotype was recovered from a young man in good health. The CDR3 protein is CASSFQGADEQYF. As DNA, the CDR3 is TGTGCCAGCAGCTTTCAGGGGGCGGACGAGCAGTACTTC. Together with reference TRBV7-9 and TRBJ2-7, the CDR3 gives the full variable domain: DTGVSQNPRHKITKRGQNVTFRCDPISEHNRLYWYRQTLGQGPEFLTYFQNEAQLEKSRLLSDRFSAERPKGSFSTLEIQRTEQGDSAMYLCASSFQGADEQYFGPGTRLTVT.